A few counts support the clone carrying this T cell receptor beta chain. The V gene lost 1 base and the J gene lost 1 base, with 10 bases spanning the gap. This CDR3 has 15 residues. The germline gives CDR1 MGHRA, CDR2 YSYEKL. The assay was immunoSEQ multiplex PCR, and TCRdb's table has in-frame clones only and misses some. The sample gives tens of thousands of clones, over 60% of which show up once; about 5.7% is in the top ten. This sample stems from a study of tumor-infiltrating lymphocytes in localized non-small cell lung cancer. V and J are TRBV4-1 and TRBJ1-1; D gene unclear. Sequenced sample: lung tumor tissue. The sequence derives from a human donor with non-small cell lung cancer. The CDR3, as DNA: TGCGCCAGCAGCCAAGGAGAGAGCAGGAACACTGAAGCTTTCTTT. Amino acids: CASSQGESRNTEAFF.